The 4 T cell receptor beta chains below come from one sample, sequenced in a study of blood T cell repertoires in COVID-19. Repertoires were generated with immunoSEQ multiplex PCR, while TCRdb's copy carries only in-frame clones and drops some. The sample holds about 49,000 clones, approximately 85% seen once. Specimen: peripheral blood. The receptors were sampled from a human donor in a cohort sampled during active COVID-19.

This chain connects TRBV7-9 to TRBJ2-3, with unresolved D. Germline V gene data show CDR1 as SEHNR and CDR2 as FQNEAQ (reference sequence). This CDR3 is 13 amino acids long. Trimming left V 1 base short and J 3 bases short, with 5 bases between. The CDR3 here is CASSLGATDTQYF. The CDR3 DNA sequence: TGTGCCAGCAGCTTAGGGGCAACAGATACGCAGTATTTT.

This clone came up a few times. The chain links TRBV9 to TRBJ2-1; no reliable D call. This CDR3 region has 16 residues. Germline CDR1 and CDR2: SGDLS and YYNGEE. V was pared by 4 bases and J by 3 bases, with 17 bases between. The CDR3 protein is CASSPRLEVLYNEQFF. As DNA, the CDR3 is TGTGCCAGCAGCCCACGCCTAGAAGTACTCTACAATGAGCAGTTCTTC.

The chain joins TRBV27 to TRBJ2-3; D unclear. Germline CDR1 MNHEY, CDR2 SMNVEV (reference sequence). CDR3 length: 13 residues. V lost 3 bases and J lost 5, with 9 bases in between. Here the CDR3 DNA reads TGTGCCAGCAGTTTCAATGTGCGAGATACGCAGTATTTT. It encodes CASSFNVRDTQYF.

J is TRBJ1-4 and V is TRBV5-1; 9 positions match TRBD1. Losses at the gene ends were 1 base for V and 8 bases for J; bases not matched to a gene: 9. Germline V lookup: CDR1 SGHRS, CDR2 YFSETQ. The CDR3 contains 16 residues. CDR3 in amino acids: CASSLTQQGAWEKLFF. CDR3 coding DNA: TGCGCCAGCAGCTTGACTCAACAGGGGGCATGGGAAAAACTGTTTTTT.